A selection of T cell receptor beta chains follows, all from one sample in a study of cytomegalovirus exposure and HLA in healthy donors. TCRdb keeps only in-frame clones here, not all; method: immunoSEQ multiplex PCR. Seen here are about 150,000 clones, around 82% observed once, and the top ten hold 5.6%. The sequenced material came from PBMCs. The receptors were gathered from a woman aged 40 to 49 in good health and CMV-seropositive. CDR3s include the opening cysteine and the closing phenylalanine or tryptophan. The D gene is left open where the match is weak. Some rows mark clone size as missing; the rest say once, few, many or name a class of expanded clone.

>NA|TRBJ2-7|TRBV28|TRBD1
TGTGCCAGCAGCAAATCCCTGCCAGGGGGCCCGTTCGAGCAGTACTTC
CASSKSLPGGPFEQYF
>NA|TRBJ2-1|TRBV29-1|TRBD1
TGCAGCGTAGGAGGGGGACAGGGGGCTCTCAATGAGCGGTTCTTC
CSVGGGQGALNERFF
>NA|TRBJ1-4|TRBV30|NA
TGTGCCTGGACCGTTAACACTCCGGTCGAGGGTAGAGGAAAACTGTTTTTT
CAWTVNTPVEGRGKLFF
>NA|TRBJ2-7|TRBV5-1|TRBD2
TGCGCCAGCAGCTTGGAAAGCGGGAGGTTCGGCGAGCAGTACTTC
CASSLESGRFGEQYF
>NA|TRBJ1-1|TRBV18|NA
TGTGCCAGCTCACCCAGGGTCATGTCTATTGGGGCTTTCTTT
CASSPRVMSIGAFF
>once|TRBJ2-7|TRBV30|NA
TGTGCCTGGAGCGATAACAGGTACGAGCAGTACTTC
CAWSDNRYEQYF
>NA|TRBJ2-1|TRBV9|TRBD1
TGTGCCAGCAGCATTCTACCCGGGACAGGTTCTTCCGCCGGGAATGAGCAGTTCTTC
CASSILPGTGSSAGNEQFF
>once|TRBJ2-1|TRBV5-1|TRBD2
TGCGCCAGCAGCTCAGGACTAGCGGAGGACAATGAGCAGTTCTTC
CASSSGLAEDNEQFF
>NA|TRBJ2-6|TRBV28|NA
TGTGCCAGGATACACGTCCCGGGGGCCAACGTCCTGACTTTC
CARIHVPGANVLTF
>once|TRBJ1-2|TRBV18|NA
TGTGCCAGCTCACTCACTACCGCCTTGGACTATGGCTACACCTTC
CASSLTTALDYGYTF
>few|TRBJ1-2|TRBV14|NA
TGTGCCAGCAGCCAAGCCGGGACTCATGGCTACACCTTC
CASSQAGTHGYTF
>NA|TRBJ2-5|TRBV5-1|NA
TGCGCCAGCAGCTTGGACAGAGAAGAGACCCAGTACTTC
CASSLDREETQYF
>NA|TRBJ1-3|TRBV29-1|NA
TGCAGCGTTAGGCAGGGCGGAGGAAACACCATATATTTT
CSVRQGGGNTIYF
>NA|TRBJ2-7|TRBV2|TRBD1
TGTGCCAGCAGGCTGGACAGGGGGCGCCACGAGCAGTACTTC
CASRLDRGRHEQYF
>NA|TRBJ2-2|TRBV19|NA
TGTGCCAGTAGAGGATTTAGCGGGAACACCGGGGAGCTGTTTTTT
CASRGFSGNTGELFF
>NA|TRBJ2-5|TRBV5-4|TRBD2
TGTGCCAGCAGCTCGGTGACTAGCGGGAGGGAAGAGACCCAGTACTTC
CASSSVTSGREETQYF
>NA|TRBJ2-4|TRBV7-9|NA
TGTGCCAGCAGCTCTAGCGACCAAAACATTCAGTACTTC
CASSSSDQNIQYF
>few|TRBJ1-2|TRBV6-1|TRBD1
TGTGCCAGCAGTGAAATGAACAGGGGCTATGGCTACACCTTC
CASSEMNRGYGYTF
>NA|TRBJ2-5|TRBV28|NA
TGTGCCAGCAGTTCGCCGGGACACCCACCGACCCAGTACTTC
CASSSPGHPPTQYF
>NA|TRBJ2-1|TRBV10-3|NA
TGTGCCATCAGTGAGCCGACGGGGGTTTTGGACAATGAGCAGTTCTTC
CAISEPTGVLDNEQFF
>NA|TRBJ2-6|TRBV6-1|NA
TGTGCCAGCAGCTCCGGGGCTGGGGCCAACGTCCTGACTTTC
CASSSGAGANVLTF
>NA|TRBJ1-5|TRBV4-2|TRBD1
TGTGCCAGCAGCCAAGAGGCAGGGGGTAGCAATCAGCCCCAGCATTTT
CASSQEAGGSNQPQHF
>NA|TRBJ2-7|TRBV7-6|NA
TGTGCCAGCCAGGGACAGCCGACTAGCTCCTACGAGCAGTACTTC
CASQGQPTSSYEQYF
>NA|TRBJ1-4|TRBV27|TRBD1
TGTGCCAGCAGTATCTTAGGCACAGGGGTCAGTGAAAAACTGTTTTTT
CASSILGTGVSEKLFF
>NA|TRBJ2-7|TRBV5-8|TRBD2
TGTGCCAGCAGCCCCTGGACTAGAAAATCCGACGAGCAGTACTTC
CASSPWTRKSDEQYF
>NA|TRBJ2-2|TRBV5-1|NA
TGCGCCAGCAGCTTGGTTGTGACAAACACCGGGGAGCTGTTTTTT
CASSLVVTNTGELFF
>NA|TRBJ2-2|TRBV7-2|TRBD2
TGTGCCAGCAGCTCCGCCGGGACTAGCGTCACCGGGGAGCTGTTTTTT
CASSSAGTSVTGELFF
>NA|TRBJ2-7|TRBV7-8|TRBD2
TGTGCCAGCAGCGACCCGGGACTAGTAGCCTACGAGCAGTACTTC
CASSDPGLVAYEQYF
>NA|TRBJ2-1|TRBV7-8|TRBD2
TGTGCCAGCATGTTCCCGGGACTAGCGGCAGAGATGGGGAATGAGCAGTTCTTC
CASMFPGLAAEMGNEQFF
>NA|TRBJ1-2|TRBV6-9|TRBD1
TGTGCCAGCAGTTCAGGGGGGATCGGTGGCTACACCTTC
CASSSGGIGGYTF
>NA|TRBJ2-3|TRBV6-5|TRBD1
TGTGCCAGCACTTCAGACAGGGCCACAGATACGCAGTATTTT
CASTSDRATDTQYF
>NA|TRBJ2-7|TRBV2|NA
TGTGCCAGCAGTCCGGACCTAAGGGGCGAGCAGTACTTC
CASSPDLRGEQYF
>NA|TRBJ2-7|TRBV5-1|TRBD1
TGCGCCAGCAGTCGGACCTACGGGACAGGTTTCGGCGAGCAGTACTTC
CASSRTYGTGFGEQYF
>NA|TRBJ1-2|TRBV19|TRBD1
TGTGCCAGTACATCGACAGGGAATCCTACCTATGGCTACACCTTC
CASTSTGNPTYGYTF
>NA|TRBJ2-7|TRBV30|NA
TGTGCCTGGAGTGTATTGGCGGGGACCTACGAGCAGTACTTC
CAWSVLAGTYEQYF
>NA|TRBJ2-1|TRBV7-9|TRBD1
TGTGCCAGCAGCTTTCGGGACAGGGACCCCAATGAGCAGTTCTTC
CASSFRDRDPNEQFF
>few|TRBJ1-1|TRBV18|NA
TGTGCCAGCTCACCATCACAGGTCGACACTGAAGCTTTCTTT
CASSPSQVDTEAFF
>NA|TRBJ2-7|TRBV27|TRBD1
TGTGCCAGCAGTTCCCCCGGGACAGTCTACGAGCAGTACTTC
CASSSPGTVYEQYF
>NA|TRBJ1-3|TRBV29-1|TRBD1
TGCAGCGTTGTGATACCGGGACAGGGAATTAACACCATATATTTT
CSVVIPGQGINTIYF
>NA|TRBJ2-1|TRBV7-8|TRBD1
TGTGCCAGCAGCTTACAGGACAGGGGGCCCGCTATGGTAAGGTTCTTC
CASSLQDRGPAMVRFF
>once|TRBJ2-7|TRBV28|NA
TGTGCCAGCAGCGAGATAGCGGAGGCCTACGAGCAGTACTTC
CASSEIAEAYEQYF
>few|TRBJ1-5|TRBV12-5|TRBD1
TGTGCTAGTGGACCAAATACCGGGACAGTCGAAGGTTATAGCAATCAGCCCCAGCATTTT
CASGPNTGTVEGYSNQPQHF
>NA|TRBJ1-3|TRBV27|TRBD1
TGTGCCAGCAGTTTAGTCGGGACAGGCGTCTCTGGAAACACCATATATTTT
CASSLVGTGVSGNTIYF
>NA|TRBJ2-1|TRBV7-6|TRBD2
TGTGCCAGCAGCTTTTCTCTAGCGGGAGTTAATGAGCAGTTCTTC
CASSFSLAGVNEQFF
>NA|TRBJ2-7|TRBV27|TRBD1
TGTGCCAGCAGTATACGGGACAGAAGCTACGAGCAGTACTTC
CASSIRDRSYEQYF
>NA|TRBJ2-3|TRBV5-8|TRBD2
TGTGCCAGCAGCACTTGGACTAGCTTGACTAGCACAGATACGCAGTATTTT
CASSTWTSLTSTDTQYF
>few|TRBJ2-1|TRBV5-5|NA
TGTGCCAGCAGCAAGTATGAGTTAGTTAATGAGCAGTTCTTC
CASSKYELVNEQFF
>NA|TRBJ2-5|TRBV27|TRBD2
TGTGCCAGCAGTTCCGTCGGCGGGAGTCAGGCAGAGACCCAGTACTTC
CASSSVGGSQAETQYF
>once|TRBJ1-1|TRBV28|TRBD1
TGTGCCAGCAGTCGCAACCCCCGGACAGGGTTTTCGAACACTGAAGCTTTCTTT
CASSRNPRTGFSNTEAFF
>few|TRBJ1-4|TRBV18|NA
TGTGCCAGCTCACCTCGAACGGGGACTAATGAAAAACTGTTTTTT
CASSPRTGTNEKLFF